These 8 T cell receptor beta chains were all obtained from the same sample, sequenced in a study of cytomegalovirus exposure and HLA in healthy donors (dated by TCRdb to about 2017). Library preparation used the immunoSEQ multiplex PCR assay. For the multiplex PCR, a mixture combining 60 forward primers for TCR Vbeta segments and 13 reverse primers for TCR Jbeta segments was used. This is the immuneACCESS table as TCRdb keeps it, with only in-frame sequences that have V and J called. A part of the clones is gone; compared with another copy, unresolved V genes explain less than half, and the rest is unexplained. Within this sample are some 85,000 clones, with roughly 84% of them counted one time only. The top ten constitute about 2.4% of the sample. Specimen: PBMCs. These TCRs come from a woman between 50 and 59 years old in good health and CMV-seronegative.

The rearrangement uses TRBV5-6 and TRBJ1-5, with D possibly matching TRBD1 (5 bases). Deletions cut 0 bases from V and 0 bases from J, with 10 bases between. CDR3 length: 16 residues. The germline V gene has CDR1 SGHDT and CDR2 YYEEEE. DNA for the CDR3: TGTGCCAGCAGCTTGGGGGGACTTAATAGCAATCAGCCCCAGCATTTT. It is translated as CASSLGGLNSNQPQHF.

This chain uses TRBV4-3 with TRBJ2-1; 11 nucleotides align to TRBD2. The CDR3 has 16 amino acids. Germline values: CDR1 LGHNA, CDR2 YSLEER. Trimming took 0 bases from V and 11 from J; bases not matched to a gene: 9. CDR3 DNA: TGCGCCAGCAGCCAAGATCCAACTAGCGGGGGTACTCAGCAGTTCTTC. This encodes CASSQDPTSGGTQQFF.

The chain links TRBV7-3 to TRBJ2-2; 7 nucleotides match TRBD1. Germline lookup yields CDR1 SGHTA and CDR2 FQGTGA. Losses at the gene ends were 5 bases for V and 0 bases for J; bases not matched to a gene: 6. The CDR3 is 16 residues long. The CDR3 spells CASSHTGTANTGELFF. Here the CDR3 DNA reads TGTGCCAGCAGCCACACGGGGACAGCGAACACCGGGGAGCTGTTTTTT.

This clone appeared a single time. The rearrangement links TRBV27 to TRBJ1-4; the match to TRBD1 covers 8 bases. Germline V gene lookup returns CDR1 MNHEY and CDR2 SMNVEV (reference sequence). This CDR3 comprises 14 residues. The J segment lost 6 bases and the V segment lost 6 bases, leaving 6 bases of the junction unmatched. CDR3 region: CASSYRGYYEKLFF. CDR3 nucleotides: TGTGCCAGCAGCTACAGGGGGTATTATGAAAAACTGTTTTTT.

The chain employs TRBV18 and TRBJ2-3, with no clear D. Germline V gene data show CDR1 as KGHSH and CDR2 as LQKENI. The CDR3 is made up of 16 amino acids. V gave up 0 bases and J gave up 0 bases, with 10 bases separating them. The CDR3 DNA follows: TGTGCCAGCTCACCACCAATAGCTGGGAGCACAGATACGCAGTATTTT. This codes for CASSPPIAGSTDTQYF.

The chain carries TRBV10-3 and TRBJ2-2; no clear D gene. From germline, CDR1 is ENHRY and CDR2 SYGVKD. With 2 bases removed from V and 4 bases from J, the gap between germline ends came to 11 bases. The CDR3 sequence is 15 residues long. This CDR3 reads CAISEPTVVTGELFF. For the CDR3, the DNA is TGTGCCATCAGTGAGCCAACAGTCGTCACCGGGGAGCTGTTTTTT.

The rearrangement links TRBV28 to TRBJ2-2; tentative D call: TRBD2 (6 bases). CDR1 is MDHEN and CDR2 is SYDVKM in the germline V gene. Trimming removed 10 bases from V and 4 bases from J, with 16 bases in between. This CDR3 region has 14 residues. The CDR3 bases are TGTGCCACCCGACTCGACGGGGGCACCGGGGAGCTGTTTTTT. Protein sequence: CATRLDGGTGELFF.

The genes are TRBV27 and TRBJ1-2; D remains ambiguous. Germline loops: CDR1 MNHEY, CDR2 SMNVEV (reference sequence). The CDR3 has 13 residues. V dropped 6 bases and J dropped 7 bases, with 15 bases sitting between them. This chain's CDR3 is CASSSRDGRGYTF. In nucleotides, the CDR3 is TGTGCCAGCAGCTCTAGAGACGGTCGTGGCTACACCTTC.